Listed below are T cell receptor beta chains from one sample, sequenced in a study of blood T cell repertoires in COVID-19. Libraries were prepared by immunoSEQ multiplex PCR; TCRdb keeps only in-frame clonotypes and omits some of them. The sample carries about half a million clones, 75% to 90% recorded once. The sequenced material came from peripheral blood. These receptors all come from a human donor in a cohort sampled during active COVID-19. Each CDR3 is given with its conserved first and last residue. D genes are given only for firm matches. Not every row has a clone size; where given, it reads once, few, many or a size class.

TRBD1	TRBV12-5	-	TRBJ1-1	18	CASGLRAGTGARNTEAFF	TGTGCTAGTGGTTTACGAGCCGGGACAGGGGCAAGGAACACTGAAGCTTTCTTT
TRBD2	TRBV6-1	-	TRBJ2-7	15	CASSEWREGPGEQYF	TGTGCCAGCAGTGAATGGCGGGAGGGCCCTGGAGAGCAGTACTTC
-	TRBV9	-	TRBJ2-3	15	CASSGKGSWLDTQYF	TGTGCCAGCAGCGGTAAGGGGTCCTGGTTGGATACGCAGTATTTT
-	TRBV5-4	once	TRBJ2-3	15	CASSSRGTSTDTQYF	TGTGCCAGCAGCTCTCGGGGGACCAGCACAGATACGCAGTATTTT
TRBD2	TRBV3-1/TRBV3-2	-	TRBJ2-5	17	CASSQDLRLAGQETQYF	TGTGCCAGCAGCCAAGATTTGAGACTAGCGGGCCAAGAGACCCAGTACTTC
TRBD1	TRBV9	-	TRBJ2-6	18	CASSAAGDRGTGANVLTF	TGTGCCAGCAGCGCTGCGGGGGACAGGGGAACTGGGGCCAACGTCCTGACTTTC
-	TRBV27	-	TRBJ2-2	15	CASGKDRGDTGELFF	TGTGCCAGCGGGAAGGACAGAGGGGACACCGGGGAGCTGTTTTTT
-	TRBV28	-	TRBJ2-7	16	CASSSPGTTNSYEQYF	TGTGCCAGCAGTTCTCCCGGGACAACCAACTCCTACGAGCAGTACTTC
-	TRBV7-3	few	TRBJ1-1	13	CASSLIQTAEAFF	TGTGCCAGCAGCTTAATACAGACCGCTGAAGCTTTCTTT
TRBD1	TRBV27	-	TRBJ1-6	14	CASSRDRANSPLHF	TGTGCCAGCAGCCGAGACAGGGCAAATTCACCCCTCCACTTT
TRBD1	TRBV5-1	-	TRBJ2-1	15	CASSSGQGAVNEQFF	TGCGCCAGCAGCTCGGGACAGGGGGCTGTCAATGAGCAGTTCTTC
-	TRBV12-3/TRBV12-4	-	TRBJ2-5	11	CASSLRETQYF	TGTGCCAGCAGTTTGCGGGAGACCCAGTACTTC
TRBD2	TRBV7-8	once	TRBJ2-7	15	CASSSRTSDDEEQYF	TGTGCCAGCAGCTCACGGACTAGCGACGACGAAGAGCAGTACTTC
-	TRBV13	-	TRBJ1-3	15	CASSLGSISGNTIYF	TGTGCCAGCAGCTTAGGGTCCATCTCTGGAAACACCATATATTTT
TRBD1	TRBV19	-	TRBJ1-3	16	CATRSGTANSGNTIYF	TGTGCCACCCGATCCGGGACAGCAAACTCTGGAAACACCATATATTTT
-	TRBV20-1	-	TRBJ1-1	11	CSANQEIEAFF	TGCAGTGCTAATCAGGAAATTGAAGCTTTCTTT
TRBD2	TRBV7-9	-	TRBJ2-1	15	CASSSASGRGSEQFF	TGTGCCAGCAGCTCCGCTAGCGGGAGGGGATCGGAGCAGTTCTTC
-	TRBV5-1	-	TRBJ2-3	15	CASSLQGRSMDTQYF	TGCGCCAGCAGCTTACAGGGTAGGAGCATGGATACGCAGTATTTT
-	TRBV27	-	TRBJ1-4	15	CASSLSRQLPGGLFF	TGTGCCAGCAGTTTATCGAGACAGCTCCCGGGCGGACTGTTTTTT
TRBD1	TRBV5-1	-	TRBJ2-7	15	CASSLAGQGLYEQYF	TGCGCCAGCAGCTTGGCGGGACAGGGTTTGTACGAGCAGTACTTC
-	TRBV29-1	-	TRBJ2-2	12	CSVEQNTGELFF	TGCAGCGTTGAACAGAACACCGGGGAGCTGTTTTTT
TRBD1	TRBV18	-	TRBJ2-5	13	CASWAGTAETQYF	TGTGCCAGCTGGGCCGGGACAGCGGAGACCCAGTACTTC
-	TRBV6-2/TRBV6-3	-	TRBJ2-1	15	CASSFLRVKYNEQFF	TGTGCCAGCAGTTTTCTCAGGGTTAAATACAATGAGCAGTTCTTC
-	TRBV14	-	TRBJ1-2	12	CASSQDWGGYTF	TGTGCCAGCAGCCAAGATTGGGGCGGCTACACCTTC
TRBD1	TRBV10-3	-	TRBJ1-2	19	CAISNPIGTGGRWRYGYTF	TGTGCCATCAGTAACCCCATAGGGACAGGGGGCCGATGGAGGTATGGCTACACCTTC
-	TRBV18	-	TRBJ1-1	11	CASSTGTEAFF	TGTGCCAGCTCCACCGGTACTGAAGCTTTCTTT
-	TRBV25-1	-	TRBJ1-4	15	CASSEWGDTNEKLFF	TGTGCCAGCAGTGAATGGGGGGACACTAATGAAAAACTGTTTTTT
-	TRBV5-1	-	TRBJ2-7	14	CASSFDGATYEQYF	TGCGCCAGCAGCTTTGACGGAGCCACCTACGAGCAGTACTTC
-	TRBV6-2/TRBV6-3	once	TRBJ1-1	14	CASSWGGLNTEAFF	TGTGCCAGCAGTTGGGGGGGCCTAAACACTGAAGCTTTCTTT
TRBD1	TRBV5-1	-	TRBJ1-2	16	CASSSSGQVTNYGYTF	TGCGCCAGCAGCTCCTCAGGACAGGTGACTAACTATGGCTACACCTTC
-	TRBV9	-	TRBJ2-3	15	CASSPSPGRTDTQYF	TGTGCCAGCAGCCCATCCCCGGGTAGAACAGATACGCAGTATTTT
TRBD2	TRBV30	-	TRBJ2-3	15	CAWGRGAGHTDTQYF	TGTGCCTGGGGCCGAGGAGCGGGGCACACAGATACGCAGTATTTT
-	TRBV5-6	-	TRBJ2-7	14	CASSFEEGPYEQYF	TGTGCCAGCAGCTTTGAGGAGGGGCCCTACGAGCAGTACTTC
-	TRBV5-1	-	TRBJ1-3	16	CASSLDQGQPGNTIYF	TGCGCCAGCAGCTTGGATCAGGGACAACCTGGAAACACCATATATTTT
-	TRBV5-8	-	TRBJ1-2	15	CASSPLGGGERRYTF	TGTGCCAGCAGCCCCTTAGGGGGGGGCGAACGGCGCTACACCTTC
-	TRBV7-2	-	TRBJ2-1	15	CASSLARARYNEQFF	TGTGCCAGCAGCTTAGCCAGGGCGAGGTACAATGAGCAGTTCTTC
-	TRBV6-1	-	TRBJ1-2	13	CASSETGIYGYTF	TGTGCCAGCAGTGAAACAGGGATCTATGGCTACACCTTC
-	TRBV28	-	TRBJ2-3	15	CASRLGTLSTDTQYF	TGTGCCAGCAGACTAGGAACACTAAGCACAGATACGCAGTATTTT
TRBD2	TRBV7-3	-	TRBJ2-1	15	CASSLRWEGHHEQFF	TGTGCCAGCAGCTTAAGGTGGGAGGGCCATCATGAGCAGTTCTTC
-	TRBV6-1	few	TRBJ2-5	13	CASSDPGKETQYF	TGTGCCAGCAGTGATCCGGGTAAAGAGACCCAGTACTTC
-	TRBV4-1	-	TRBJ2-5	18	CASSQDLRGLAAQETQYF	TGCGCCAGCAGCCAAGATTTGCGGGGATTAGCGGCCCAAGAGACCCAGTACTTC
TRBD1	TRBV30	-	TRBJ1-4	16	CAWSSDRGRLGEKLFF	TGTGCCTGGAGTTCGGACAGGGGGAGGCTGGGCGAAAAACTGTTTTTT
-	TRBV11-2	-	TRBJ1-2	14	CASTPERGAGGYTF	TGTGCCAGCACCCCCGAACGGGGGGCTGGGGGCTACACCTTC
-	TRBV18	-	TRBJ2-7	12	CASSPSEWEQYF	TGTGCCAGCTCACCCTCTGAGTGGGAGCAGTACTTC
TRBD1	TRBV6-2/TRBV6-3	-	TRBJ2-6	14	CASSYSGGGYVLTF	TGTGCCAGCAGTTACTCAGGGGGCGGATACGTCCTGACTTTC
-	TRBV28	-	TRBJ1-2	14	CASSQTGPGYGYTF	TGTGCCAGCAGCCAGACAGGTCCAGGCTATGGCTACACCTTC
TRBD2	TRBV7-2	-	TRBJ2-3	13	CASGSSGTDTQYF	TGTGCCAGCGGATCTAGCGGGACAGATACGCAGTATTTT
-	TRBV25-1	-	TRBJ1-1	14	CASRELGGNTEAFF	TGTGCCAGCAGGGAGCTCGGTGGGAACACTGAAGCTTTCTTT
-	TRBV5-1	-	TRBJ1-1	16	CASSPSWGRSNTEAFF	TGCGCCAGCAGCCCATCCTGGGGCAGGTCGAACACTGAAGCTTTCTTT
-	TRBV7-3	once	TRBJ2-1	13	CASSLNSHNEQFF	TGTGCCAGCAGCTTAAATAGCCATAATGAGCAGTTCTTC
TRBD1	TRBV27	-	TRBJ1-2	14	CASSSWDRAYGYTF	TGTGCCAGCAGTTCCTGGGACAGGGCCTATGGCTACACCTTC
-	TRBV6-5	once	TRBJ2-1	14	CASSRGNRDNEQFF	TGTGCCTCTTCAAGGGGTAACCGTGACAATGAGCAGTTCTTC
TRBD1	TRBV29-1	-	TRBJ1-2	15	CSVEDVGQGRGGYTF	TGCAGCGTTGAAGATGTAGGACAGGGGCGAGGAGGCTACACCTTC
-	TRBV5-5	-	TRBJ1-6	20	CASSLAPRGQSSSYNSPLHF	TGTGCCAGCAGCTTGGCCCCTAGAGGACAGTCCAGCTCCTATAATTCACCCCTCCACTTT
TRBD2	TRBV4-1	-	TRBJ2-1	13	CASKNSGNNEQFF	TGCGCCAGCAAGAATAGCGGGAACAATGAGCAGTTCTTC
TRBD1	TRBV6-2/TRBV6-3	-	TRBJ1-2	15	CASSPTGGMNYGYTF	TGTGCCAGCAGCCCGACAGGGGGGATGAACTATGGCTACACCTTC
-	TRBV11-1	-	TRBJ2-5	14	CASSPPSVSETQYF	TGTGCCAGCAGCCCCCCTAGCGTATCGGAGACCCAGTACTTC
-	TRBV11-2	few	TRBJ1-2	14	CASSLVAGVYGYTF	TGTGCCAGCAGCTTAGTAGCTGGAGTCTATGGCTACACCTTC
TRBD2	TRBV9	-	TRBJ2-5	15	CASSVTSGVQETQYF	TGTGCCAGCAGCGTGACTAGCGGAGTTCAAGAGACCCAGTACTTC